Included here is one TCR beta chain sequence, with context. TCRdb keeps only in-frame clones here, not all; method: immunoSEQ multiplex PCR. This table has hundreds of thousands of clones, over 75% appearing once. Trimming shortened V by 7 bases and J by 1 base, and 10 bases separated the two germline ends. The CDR3 has 13 amino acids. Germline assignment: CDR1 ENHRY and CDR2 SYGVKD. The data were taken from a study of blood T cell repertoires in COVID-19. The receptor comes from a woman in her forties with acute COVID-19. The sequencing input was PBMCs or T cells enriched from blood (not recorded which). This chain joins TRBV10-3 and TRBJ2-5; possible D gene TRBD2, 6 bases. CDR3 amino acids: CAINGRPQETQYF. CDR3 DNA sequence: TGTGCCATCAACGGGAGACCCCAAGAGACCCAGTACTTC.